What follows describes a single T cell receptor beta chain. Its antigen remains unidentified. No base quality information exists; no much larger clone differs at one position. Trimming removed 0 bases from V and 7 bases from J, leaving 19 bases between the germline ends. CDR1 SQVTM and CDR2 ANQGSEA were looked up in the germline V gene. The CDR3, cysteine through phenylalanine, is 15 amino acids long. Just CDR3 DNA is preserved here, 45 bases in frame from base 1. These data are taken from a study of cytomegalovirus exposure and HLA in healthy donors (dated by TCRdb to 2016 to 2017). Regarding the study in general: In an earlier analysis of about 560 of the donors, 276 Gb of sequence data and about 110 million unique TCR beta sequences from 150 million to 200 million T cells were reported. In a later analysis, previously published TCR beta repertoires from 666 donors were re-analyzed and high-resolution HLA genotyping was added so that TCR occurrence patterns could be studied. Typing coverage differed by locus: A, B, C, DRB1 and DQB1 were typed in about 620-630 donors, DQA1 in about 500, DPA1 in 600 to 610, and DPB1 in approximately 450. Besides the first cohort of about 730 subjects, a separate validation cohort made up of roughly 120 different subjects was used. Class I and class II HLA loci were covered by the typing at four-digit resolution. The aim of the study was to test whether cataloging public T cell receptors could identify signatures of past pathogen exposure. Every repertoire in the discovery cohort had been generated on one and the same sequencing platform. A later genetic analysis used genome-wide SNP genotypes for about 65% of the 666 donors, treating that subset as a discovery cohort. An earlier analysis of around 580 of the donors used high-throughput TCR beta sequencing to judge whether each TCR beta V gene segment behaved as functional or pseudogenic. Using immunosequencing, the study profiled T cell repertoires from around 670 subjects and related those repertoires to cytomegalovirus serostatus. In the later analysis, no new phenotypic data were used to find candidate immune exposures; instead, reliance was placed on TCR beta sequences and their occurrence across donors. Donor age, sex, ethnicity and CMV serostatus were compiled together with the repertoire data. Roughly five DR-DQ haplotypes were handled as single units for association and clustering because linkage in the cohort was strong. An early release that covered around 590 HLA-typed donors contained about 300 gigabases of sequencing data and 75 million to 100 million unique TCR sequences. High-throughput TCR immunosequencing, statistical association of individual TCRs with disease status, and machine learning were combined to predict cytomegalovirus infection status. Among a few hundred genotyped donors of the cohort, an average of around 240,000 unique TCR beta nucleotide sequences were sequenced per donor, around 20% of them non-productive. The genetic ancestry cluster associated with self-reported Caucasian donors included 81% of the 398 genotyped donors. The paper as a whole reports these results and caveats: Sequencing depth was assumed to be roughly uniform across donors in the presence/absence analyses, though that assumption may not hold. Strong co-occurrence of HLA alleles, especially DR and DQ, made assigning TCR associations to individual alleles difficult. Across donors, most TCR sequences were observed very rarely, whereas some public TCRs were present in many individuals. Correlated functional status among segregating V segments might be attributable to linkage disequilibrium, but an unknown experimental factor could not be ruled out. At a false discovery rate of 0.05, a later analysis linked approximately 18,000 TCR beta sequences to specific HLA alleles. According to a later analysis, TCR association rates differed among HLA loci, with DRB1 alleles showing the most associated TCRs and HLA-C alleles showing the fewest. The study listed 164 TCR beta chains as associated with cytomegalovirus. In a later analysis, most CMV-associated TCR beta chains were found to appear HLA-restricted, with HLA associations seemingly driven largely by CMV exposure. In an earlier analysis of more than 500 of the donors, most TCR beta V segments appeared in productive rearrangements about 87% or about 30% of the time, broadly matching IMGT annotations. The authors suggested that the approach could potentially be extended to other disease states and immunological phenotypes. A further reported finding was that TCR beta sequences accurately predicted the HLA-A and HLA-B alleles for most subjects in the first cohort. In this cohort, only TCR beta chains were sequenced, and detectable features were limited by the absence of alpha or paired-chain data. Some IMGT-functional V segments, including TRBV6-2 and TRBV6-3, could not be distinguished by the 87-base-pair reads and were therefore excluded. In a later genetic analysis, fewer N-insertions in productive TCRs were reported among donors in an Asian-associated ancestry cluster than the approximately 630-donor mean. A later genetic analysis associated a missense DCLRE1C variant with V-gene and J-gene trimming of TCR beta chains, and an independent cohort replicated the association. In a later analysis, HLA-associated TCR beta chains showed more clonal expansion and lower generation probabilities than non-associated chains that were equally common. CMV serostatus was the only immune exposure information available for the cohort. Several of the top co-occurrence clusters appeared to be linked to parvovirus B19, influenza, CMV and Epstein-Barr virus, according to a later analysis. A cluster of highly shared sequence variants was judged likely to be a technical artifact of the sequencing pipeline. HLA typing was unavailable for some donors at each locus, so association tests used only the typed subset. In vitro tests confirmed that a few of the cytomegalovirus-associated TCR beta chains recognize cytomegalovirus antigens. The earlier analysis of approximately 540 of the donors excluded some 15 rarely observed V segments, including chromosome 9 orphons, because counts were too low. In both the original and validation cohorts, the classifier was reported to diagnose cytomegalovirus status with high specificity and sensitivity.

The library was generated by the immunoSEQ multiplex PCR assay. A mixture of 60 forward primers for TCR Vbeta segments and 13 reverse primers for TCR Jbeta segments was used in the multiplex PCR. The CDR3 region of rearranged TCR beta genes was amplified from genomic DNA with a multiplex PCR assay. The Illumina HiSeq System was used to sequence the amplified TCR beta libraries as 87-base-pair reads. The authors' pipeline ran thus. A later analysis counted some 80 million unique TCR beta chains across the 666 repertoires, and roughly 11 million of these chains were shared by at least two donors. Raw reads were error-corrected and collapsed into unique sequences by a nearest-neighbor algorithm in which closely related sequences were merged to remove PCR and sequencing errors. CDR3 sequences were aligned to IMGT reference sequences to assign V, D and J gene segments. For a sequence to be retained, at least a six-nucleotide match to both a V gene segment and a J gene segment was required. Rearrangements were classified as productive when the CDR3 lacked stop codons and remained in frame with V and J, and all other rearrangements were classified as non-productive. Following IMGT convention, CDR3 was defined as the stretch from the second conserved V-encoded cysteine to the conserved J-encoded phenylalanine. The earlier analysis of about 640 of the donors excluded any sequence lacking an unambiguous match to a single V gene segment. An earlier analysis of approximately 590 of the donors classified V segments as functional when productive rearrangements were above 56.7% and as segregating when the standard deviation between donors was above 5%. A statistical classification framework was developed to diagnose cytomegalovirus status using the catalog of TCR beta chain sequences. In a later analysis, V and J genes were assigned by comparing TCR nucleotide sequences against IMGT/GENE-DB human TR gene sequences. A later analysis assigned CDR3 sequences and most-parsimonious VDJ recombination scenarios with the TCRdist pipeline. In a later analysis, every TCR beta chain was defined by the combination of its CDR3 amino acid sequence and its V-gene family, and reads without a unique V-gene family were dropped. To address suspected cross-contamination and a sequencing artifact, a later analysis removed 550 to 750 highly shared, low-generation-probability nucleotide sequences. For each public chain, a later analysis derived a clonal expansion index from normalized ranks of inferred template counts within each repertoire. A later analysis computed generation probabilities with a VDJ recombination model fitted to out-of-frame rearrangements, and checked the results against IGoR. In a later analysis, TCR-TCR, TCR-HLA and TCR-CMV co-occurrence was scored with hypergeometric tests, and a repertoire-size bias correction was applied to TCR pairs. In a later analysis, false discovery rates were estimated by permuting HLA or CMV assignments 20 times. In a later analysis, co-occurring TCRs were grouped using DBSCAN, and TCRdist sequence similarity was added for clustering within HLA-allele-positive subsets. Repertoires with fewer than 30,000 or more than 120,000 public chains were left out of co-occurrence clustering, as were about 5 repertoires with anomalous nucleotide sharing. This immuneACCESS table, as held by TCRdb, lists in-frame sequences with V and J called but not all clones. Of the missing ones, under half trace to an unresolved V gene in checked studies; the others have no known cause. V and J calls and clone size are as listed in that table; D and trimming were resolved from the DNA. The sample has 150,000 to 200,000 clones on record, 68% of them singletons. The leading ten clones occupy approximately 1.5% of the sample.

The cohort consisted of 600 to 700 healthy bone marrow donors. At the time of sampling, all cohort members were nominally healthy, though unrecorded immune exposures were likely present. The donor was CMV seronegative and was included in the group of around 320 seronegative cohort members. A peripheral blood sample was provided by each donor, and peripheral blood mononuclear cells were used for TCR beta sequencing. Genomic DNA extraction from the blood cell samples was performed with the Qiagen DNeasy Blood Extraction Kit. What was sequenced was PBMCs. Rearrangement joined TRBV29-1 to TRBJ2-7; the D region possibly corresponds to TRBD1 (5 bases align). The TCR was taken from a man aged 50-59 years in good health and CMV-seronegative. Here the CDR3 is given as CSVEDQGRPGKEQYF. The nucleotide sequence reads TGCAGCGTTGAAGATCAAGGTCGGCCAGGGAAGGAGCAGTACTTC.